The 16 T cell receptor beta chains presented below share a single source sample, sequenced in a study of blood T cell repertoires in COVID-19. Data came from immunoSEQ multiplex PCR; TCRdb stores just in-frame clones and leaves some out. Of approximately 470,000 clones in the sample, roughly 87% were seen once. Sequencing used PBMCs or T cells enriched from blood (not recorded which). The receptors come from a woman in her late teens or twenties who had recovered from COVID-19.

The chain has TRBV6-5 and TRBJ2-1; 7 bases align to TRBD2. CDR3 size: 15 residues. V lost 6 bases to trimming and J lost 7 bases; unmatched junction nucleotides: 12. CDR1 and CDR2 (germline): MNHEY, SVGAGI. CDR3 sequence (DNA): TGTGCCAGCAGCCTAGACGGACTAGACCCTAATGAGCAGTTCTTC. This translates into CASSLDGLDPNEQFF.

The gene calls are TRBV3-1 (or the pseudogene TRBV3-2) and TRBJ1-1, with D perhaps TRBD1 (6 bases). The CDR3 sequence is 13 residues long. V shed 6 bases and J shed 8 bases, with 16 bases lying between them. Germline V gene data show CDR1 as LGHDT and CDR2 as YNNKEL (reference sequence). The CDR3 region is CASSPGGAGEAFF. CDR3 in DNA: TGTGCCAGCAGTCCGGGGGGGGCGGGCGAAGCTTTCTTT.

The chain has TRBV18 and TRBJ2-1; 7 bases line up with TRBD1. Germline lookup yields CDR1 KGHSH and CDR2 LQKENI. Germline trimming cut 3 bases from V and 5 bases from J; bases unmatched to any gene: 16. This CDR3 has 18 residues. CDR3 sequence reads: CASSPNLFRQGPNNEQFF. The CDR3 nucleotides read TGTGCCAGCTCACCGAACCTCTTTCGACAGGGCCCTAACAATGAGCAGTTCTTC.

The chain links TRBV27 to TRBJ2-5; the D gene is possibly TRBD2 (5 bases). CDR1 MNHEY and CDR2 SMNVEV come from the germline V gene (reference sequence). The CDR3 runs 16 residues. The V and J ends lost 3 bases and 4 bases respectively, with 18 bases between them. CDR3 sequence reads: CASSFRREPAPETQYF. As DNA, the CDR3 is TGTGCCAGCAGTTTTAGAAGGGAGCCGGCCCCAGAGACCCAGTACTTC.

The chain employs TRBV7-9 and TRBJ2-3; D is ambiguous. The CDR3 consists of 13 residues. Between the trimmed V and J ends, which lost 7 bases and 4 bases, there was a span of 12 bases. Germline CDR1 is SEHNR and CDR2 is FQNEAQ (reference sequence). Here the CDR3 reads CASIHVSSDTQYF. CDR3 DNA: TGTGCCAGCATCCATGTGAGTTCAGATACGCAGTATTTT.

The chain joins TRBV2 to TRBJ1-6, with 8 positions matching TRBD1. J lost 8 bases, V lost 7 bases, and 7 bases had no gene match. The CDR3 consists of 14 residues. The V gene's germline CDR1 is SNHLY and CDR2 FYNNEI. The CDR3 sequence is CASTADRVDSPLHF. The CDR3 bases are TGTGCCAGCACCGCGGACAGGGTGGATTCACCCCTCCACTTT.

V is TRBV7-8 and J is TRBJ1-2, with a possible D match to TRBD1 (5 bases). The CDR3 covers 14 residues. The germline CDR1 and CDR2 sequences are SGHVS and FQNEAQ. V was cut by 5 bases and J by 8 bases, with 18 bases left in between. The CDR3 sequence is CASSLGAGFRGYTF. Here the CDR3 DNA reads TGTGCCAGCAGCCTAGGGGCGGGATTCCGCGGCTACACCTTC.

The chain is built from TRBV5-8 and TRBJ1-2; D gene uncertain. Between the trimmed V and J ends, which lost 1 base and 4 bases, there was a span of 14 bases. This CDR3 region has 15 residues. Germline V gene data show CDR1 as SGHTS and CDR2 as YDEGEE. The CDR3 region is CASSLREGVTYGYTF. The CDR3 DNA reads TGTGCCAGCAGCTTGCGGGAGGGAGTTACCTATGGCTACACCTTC.

This chain links TRBV18 with TRBJ2-6, with D unresolved. V lost 2 bases to trimming and J lost 0 bases, with 5 bases between them. The length of the CDR3 is 15 residues. Germline CDR1 reads KGHSH; CDR2 reads LQKENI. As DNA, the CDR3 is TGTGCCAGCTCACCAATTATCTCTGGGGCCAACGTCCTGACTTTC. Encoded protein: CASSPIISGANVLTF.

V is TRBV28 and J is TRBJ2-2, with 9 bases lining up with TRBD2. The germline V gene has CDR1 MDHEN and CDR2 SYDVKM. This CDR3 region has 15 residues. The J segment lost 4 bases and the V segment lost 3 bases, leaving 3 bases of the junction unmatched. In DNA form, the CDR3 reads TGTGCCAGCAGTTTCCCACTAGCGGGCACCGGGGAGCTGTTTTTT. As protein: CASSFPLAGTGELFF.

The V call is TRBV4-1, the J call TRBJ2-3; 8 bases line up with TRBD2. The CDR3 is made up of 17 amino acids. V was pared by 3 bases and J by 4 bases, with 12 bases of the junction left unmatched. From germline, CDR1 is MGHRA and CDR2 YSYEKL. CDR3 sequence (DNA): TGCGCCAGCAGCCAGTCTTCAGCGGGGGCCCTACCAGATACGCAGTATTTT. Translation: CASSQSSAGALPDTQYF.

The rearrangement uses TRBV28 and TRBJ1-3; TRBD1 aligns across 9 bases. Germline V CDR1 and CDR2: MDHEN, SYDVKM. Trimming at V came to 4 bases and at J to 7 bases, leaving 5 bases not matched to a gene. This CDR3 has 14 amino acids. CDR3 DNA sequence: TGTGCCAGCAGTTCACCCGGGACAGGGAACACCATATATTTT. This encodes CASSSPGTGNTIYF.

The chain is built from TRBV28 and TRBJ1-1, with a tentative D call TRBD1 (5 bases). V dropped 6 bases and J dropped 3 bases, with 11 bases sitting between them. Germline CDR1 reads MDHEN; CDR2 reads SYDVKM. This CDR3 has 13 amino acids. In DNA, the CDR3 is TGTGCCAGCAGCCCCGACAGTTACACTGAAGCTTTCTTT. This codes for CASSPDSYTEAFF.

The chain employs TRBV11-2 and TRBJ2-7; possible D gene TRBD1, 5 bases. The V gene lost 5 bases and the J gene lost 2 bases, with 10 bases spanning the gap. The V gene's germline CDR1 is SGHAT and CDR2 FQNNGV. This CDR3 is built from 13 residues. In DNA, the CDR3 is TGTGCCAGCAGCCTGGACACGACCTACGAGCAGTACTTC. This codes for CASSLDTTYEQYF.

The chain recombines TRBV30 with TRBJ1-3; the match to TRBD1 covers 11 bases. V shed 0 bases, J shed 3 bases, and the junction held 4 bases outside the gene matches. CDR3 length: 16 amino acids. Germline V gene sequence: CDR1 GTSNPN, CDR2 SVGIG (reference sequence). CDR3 in amino acids: CAWSVGQGAYGNTIYF. CDR3 nucleotides: TGTGCCTGGAGTGTAGGACAGGGGGCTTATGGAAACACCATATATTTT.

The rearrangement links TRBV19 to TRBJ1-4, with a tentative D call TRBD1 (6 bases). Trimming cost V 4 bases and J 5 bases, with 17 bases left between them. The V gene's germline CDR1 is LNHDA and CDR2 SQIVND (reference sequence). The CDR3 is made up of 16 amino acids. The CDR3 bases are TGTGCCAGTAGTACCCTTTGGACAGCCGAGAATGAAAAACTGTTTTTT. Encoded protein: CASSTLWTAENEKLFF.